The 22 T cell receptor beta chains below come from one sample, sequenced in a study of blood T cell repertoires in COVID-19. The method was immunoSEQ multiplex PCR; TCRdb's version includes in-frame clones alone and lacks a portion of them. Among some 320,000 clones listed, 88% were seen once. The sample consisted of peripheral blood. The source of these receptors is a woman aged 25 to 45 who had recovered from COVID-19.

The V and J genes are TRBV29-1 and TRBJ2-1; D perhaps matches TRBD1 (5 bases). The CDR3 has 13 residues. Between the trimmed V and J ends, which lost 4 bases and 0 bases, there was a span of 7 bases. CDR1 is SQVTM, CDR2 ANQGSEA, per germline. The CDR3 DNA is TGCAGCGTTGGGGGCAGCTCCTACAATGAGCAGTTCTTC. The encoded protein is CSVGGSSYNEQFF.

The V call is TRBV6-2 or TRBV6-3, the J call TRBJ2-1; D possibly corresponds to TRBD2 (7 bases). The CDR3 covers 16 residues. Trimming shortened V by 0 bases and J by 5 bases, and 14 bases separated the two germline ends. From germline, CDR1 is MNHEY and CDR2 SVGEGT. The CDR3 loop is CASSYSFTGGNNEQFF. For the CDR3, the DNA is TGTGCCAGCAGTTACTCGTTTACGGGGGGCAACAATGAGCAGTTCTTC.

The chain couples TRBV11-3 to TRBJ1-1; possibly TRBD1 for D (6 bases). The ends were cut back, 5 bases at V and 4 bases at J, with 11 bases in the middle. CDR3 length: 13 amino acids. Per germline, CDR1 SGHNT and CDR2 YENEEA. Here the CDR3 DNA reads TGTGCCAGCAGCGTACAGGGAACCACTGAAGCTTTCTTT. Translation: CASSVQGTTEAFF.

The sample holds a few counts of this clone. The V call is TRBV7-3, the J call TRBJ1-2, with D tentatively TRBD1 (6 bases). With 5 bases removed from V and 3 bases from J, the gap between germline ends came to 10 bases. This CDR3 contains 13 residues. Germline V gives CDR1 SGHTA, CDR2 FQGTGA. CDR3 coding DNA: TGTGCCAGCAGCCCCAACAGGGACTATGGCTACACCTTC. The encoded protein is CASSPNRDYGYTF.

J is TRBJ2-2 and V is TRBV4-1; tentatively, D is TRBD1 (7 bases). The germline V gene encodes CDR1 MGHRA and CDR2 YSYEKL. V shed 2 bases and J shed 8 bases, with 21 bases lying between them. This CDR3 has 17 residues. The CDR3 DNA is TGCGCCAGCAGCCAACGGGACGTTAACAGGGGAGGAGGGGAGCTGTTTTTT. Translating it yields CASSQRDVNRGGGELFF.

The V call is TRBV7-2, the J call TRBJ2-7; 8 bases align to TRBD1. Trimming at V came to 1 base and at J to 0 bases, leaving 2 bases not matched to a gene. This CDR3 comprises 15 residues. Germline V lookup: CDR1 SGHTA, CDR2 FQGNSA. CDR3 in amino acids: CASSLVTGGSYEQYF. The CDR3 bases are TGTGCCAGCAGCTTAGTTACAGGGGGCTCCTACGAGCAGTACTTC.

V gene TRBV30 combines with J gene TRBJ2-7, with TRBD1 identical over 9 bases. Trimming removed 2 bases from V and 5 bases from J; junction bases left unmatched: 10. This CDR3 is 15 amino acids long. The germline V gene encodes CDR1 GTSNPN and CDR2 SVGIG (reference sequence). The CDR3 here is CAWSKKGQGRDEQYF. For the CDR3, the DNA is TGTGCCTGGAGTAAGAAGGGACAGGGAAGGGACGAGCAGTACTTC.

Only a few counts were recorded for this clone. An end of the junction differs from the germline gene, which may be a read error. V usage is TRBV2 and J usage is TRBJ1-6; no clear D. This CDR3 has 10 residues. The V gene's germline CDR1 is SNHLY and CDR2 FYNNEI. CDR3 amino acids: CASSGNSHDF. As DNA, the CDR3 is TGTGCCAGCAGTGGGAACAGTCACGACTTT.

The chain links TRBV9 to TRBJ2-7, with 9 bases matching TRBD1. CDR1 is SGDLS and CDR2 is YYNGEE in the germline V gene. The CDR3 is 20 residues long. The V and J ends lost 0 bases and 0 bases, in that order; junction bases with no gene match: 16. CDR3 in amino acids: CASSVELGGQGSISSYEQYF. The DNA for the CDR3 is TGTGCCAGCAGCGTAGAACTGGGGGGACAGGGCAGTATAAGCTCCTACGAGCAGTACTTC.

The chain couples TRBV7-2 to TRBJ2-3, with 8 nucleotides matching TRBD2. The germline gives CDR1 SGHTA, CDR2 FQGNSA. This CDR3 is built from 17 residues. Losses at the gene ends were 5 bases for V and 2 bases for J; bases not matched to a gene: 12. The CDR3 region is CASSLGSQRGYTDTQYF. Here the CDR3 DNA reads TGTGCCAGCAGCCTCGGTTCACAGCGGGGGTACACAGATACGCAGTATTTT.

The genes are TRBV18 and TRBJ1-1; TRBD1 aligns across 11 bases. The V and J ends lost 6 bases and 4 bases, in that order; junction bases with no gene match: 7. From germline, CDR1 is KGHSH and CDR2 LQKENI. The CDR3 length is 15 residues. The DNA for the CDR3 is TGTGCCAGCTCCTCGGACAGGGGGCGAGTCACTGAAGCTTTCTTT. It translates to CASSSDRGRVTEAFF.

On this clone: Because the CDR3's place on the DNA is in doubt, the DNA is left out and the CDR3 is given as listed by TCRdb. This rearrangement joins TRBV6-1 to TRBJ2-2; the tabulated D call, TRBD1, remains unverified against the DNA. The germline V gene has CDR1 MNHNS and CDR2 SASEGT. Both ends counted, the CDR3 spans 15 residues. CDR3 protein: CASSERGLRAGELFF.

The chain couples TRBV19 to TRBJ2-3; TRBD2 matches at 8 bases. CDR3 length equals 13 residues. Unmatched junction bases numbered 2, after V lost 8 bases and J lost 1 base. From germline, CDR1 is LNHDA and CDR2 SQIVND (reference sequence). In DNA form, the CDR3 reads TGTGCCAGTCGTAGCGGGGGCACAGATACGCAGTATTTT. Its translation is CASRSGGTDTQYF.

The CDR3 nucleotides are TGTGCTAGTGGTTTGGACCTGGGGGAGGACTATGGCTACACCTTC. Residues: CASGLDLGEDYGYTF. The chain couples TRBV12-5 to TRBJ1-2; a weak D match, TRBD1 (5 bases). CDR1 LGHNT and CDR2 FRNRAP come from the germline V gene. This CDR3 has 15 residues. Trimming stripped 1 base from V and 3 bases from J, with 12 bases between.

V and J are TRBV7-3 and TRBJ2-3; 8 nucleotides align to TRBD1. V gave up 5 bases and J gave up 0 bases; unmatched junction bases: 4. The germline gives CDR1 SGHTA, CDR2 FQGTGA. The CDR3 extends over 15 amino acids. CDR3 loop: CASSPQGVSTDTQYF. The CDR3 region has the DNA TGTGCCAGCAGCCCACAGGGGGTCAGCACAGATACGCAGTATTTT.

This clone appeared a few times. CDR3 amino acids: CASREDRGVSPLHF. DNA for the CDR3: TGTGCCAGCAGGGAGGACAGGGGAGTTTCACCCCTCCACTTT. The chain combines TRBV28 with TRBJ1-6; the match to TRBD1 covers 9 bases. The CDR3 contains 14 residues. The trim removed 6 bases at V and 9 bases at J, leaving 6 bases unmatched. Germline loops: CDR1 MDHEN, CDR2 SYDVKM.

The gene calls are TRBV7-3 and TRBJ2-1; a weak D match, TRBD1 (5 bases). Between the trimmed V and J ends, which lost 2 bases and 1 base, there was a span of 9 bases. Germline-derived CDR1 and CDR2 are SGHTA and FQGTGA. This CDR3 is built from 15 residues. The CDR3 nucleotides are TGTGCCAGCAGCTTAGGGGCCTCTTCCTACAATGAGCAGTTCTTC. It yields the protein CASSLGASSYNEQFF. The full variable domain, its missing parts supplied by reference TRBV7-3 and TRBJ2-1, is GAGVSQTPSNKVTEKGKYVELRCDPISGHTALYWYRQSLGQGPEFLIYFQGTGAADDSGLPNDRFFAVRPEGSVSTLKIQRTERGDSAVYLCASSLGASSYNEQFFGPGTRLTVL.

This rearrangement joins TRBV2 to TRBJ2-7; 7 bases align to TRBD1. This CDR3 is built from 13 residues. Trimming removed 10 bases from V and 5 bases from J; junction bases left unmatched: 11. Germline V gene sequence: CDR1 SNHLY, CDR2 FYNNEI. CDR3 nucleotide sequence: TGTGCCACCAAGGGACAGCCCGGCGACGAGCAGTACTTC. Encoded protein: CATKGQPGDEQYF.

The CDR3 here is CASSSYNTGELFF. DNA for the CDR3: TGTGCCAGCAGTTCTTATAACACCGGGGAGCTGTTTTTT. The chain combines TRBV6-2 or TRBV6-3 with TRBJ2-2; no definite D call. The CDR3 covers 13 residues. Germline V gene sequence: CDR1 MNHEY, CDR2 SVGEGT. Trimming took 4 bases from V and 2 from J, leaving 5 bases between them.

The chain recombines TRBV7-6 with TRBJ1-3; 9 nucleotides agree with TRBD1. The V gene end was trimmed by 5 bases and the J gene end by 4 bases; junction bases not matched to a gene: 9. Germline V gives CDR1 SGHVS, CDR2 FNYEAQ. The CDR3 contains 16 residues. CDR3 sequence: CASSPHPGQGGNTIYF. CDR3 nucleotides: TGTGCCAGCAGCCCCCACCCGGGACAGGGAGGAAACACCATATATTTT. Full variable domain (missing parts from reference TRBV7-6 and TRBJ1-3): GAGVSQSPRYKVTKRGQDVALRCDPISGHVSLYWYRQALGQGPEFLTYFNYEAQQDKSGLPNDRFSAERPEGSISTLTIQRTEQRDSAMYRCASSPHPGQGGNTIYFGEGSWLTVV.

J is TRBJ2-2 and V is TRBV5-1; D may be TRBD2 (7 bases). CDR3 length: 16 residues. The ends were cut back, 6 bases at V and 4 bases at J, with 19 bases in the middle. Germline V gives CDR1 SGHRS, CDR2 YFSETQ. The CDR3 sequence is CASTRGGGPVTGELFF. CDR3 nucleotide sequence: TGCGCCAGCACAAGAGGGGGGGGCCCAGTCACCGGGGAGCTGTTTTTT.

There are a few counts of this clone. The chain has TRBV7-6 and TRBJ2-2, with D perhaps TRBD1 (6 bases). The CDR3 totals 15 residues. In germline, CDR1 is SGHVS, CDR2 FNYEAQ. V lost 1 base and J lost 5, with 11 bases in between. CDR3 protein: CASSLVGGGTGELFF. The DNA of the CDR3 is TGTGCCAGCAGCTTAGTAGGGGGTGGAACCGGGGAGCTGTTTTTT.